This is a list of T cell receptor beta chains from one sample in a study of radiation and T cells in renal cell carcinoma. Assay used: immunoSEQ multiplex PCR; TCRdb lists only in-frame clones, some missing. The sample yields 140,000 or so clones, 75% to 90% seen once. The input for sequencing was blood, taken from a patient whose treatment included radiotherapy and nephrectomy. The receptors were gathered from a woman between 50 and 59 years old with renal cell carcinoma. Both conserved end residues are part of each CDR3. The order of the fields is J gene, V gene, clone size, D gene, CDR3 DNA, CDR3 protein. D genes are given only for firm matches. For some rows the clone size is stated as once, few or many, or as a class when expanded; others skip it.

j_gene: TRBJ1-2; v_gene: TRBV10-3; abundance: -; d_gene: TRBD1; CDR3nt: TGTGCCATCAGCGGTCCGGGACAGGGTTCAGATGGCTACACCTTC; CDR3aa: CAISGPGQGSDGYTF
j_gene: TRBJ1-2; v_gene: TRBV4-1; abundance: -; d_gene: -; CDR3nt: TGCGCCAGCAGCCAAGATCGGGGGGCGTCCGGCTACACCTTC; CDR3aa: CASSQDRGASGYTF
j_gene: TRBJ1-1; v_gene: TRBV12-5; abundance: -; d_gene: TRBD1; CDR3nt: TGTGCTAGTGGTTTGGCACAGGGGACTGAAGCTTTCTTT; CDR3aa: CASGLAQGTEAFF
j_gene: TRBJ1-5; v_gene: TRBV4-1; abundance: -; d_gene: -; CDR3nt: TGCGCCAGCAGCCAATTTCTTGGGGACGGGAGAGGGAATCAGCCCCAGCATTTT; CDR3aa: CASSQFLGDGRGNQPQHF
j_gene: TRBJ2-7; v_gene: TRBV28; abundance: once; d_gene: -; CDR3nt: TGTGCCAGCAGTTTAGATAGATTCGTTGGGAACGAGCAGTACTTC; CDR3aa: CASSLDRFVGNEQYF
j_gene: TRBJ1-5; v_gene: TRBV19; abundance: -; d_gene: -; CDR3nt: TGTGCCAGTAGTATACCGGAAGCTAGCAATCAGCCCCAGCATTTT; CDR3aa: CASSIPEASNQPQHF
j_gene: TRBJ2-1; v_gene: TRBV30; abundance: -; d_gene: TRBD1; CDR3nt: TGTGCCTGGGGCCCAGGGGGATACTACAATGAGCAGTTCTTC; CDR3aa: CAWGPGGYYNEQFF
j_gene: TRBJ2-1; v_gene: TRBV4-3; abundance: -; d_gene: -; CDR3nt: TGCGCCAGCAGCCAAGGGGTTAACAATGAGCAGTTCTTC; CDR3aa: CASSQGVNNEQFF
j_gene: TRBJ1-1; v_gene: TRBV19; abundance: few; d_gene: -; CDR3nt: TGTGCCAGTCAAACAGGGCTAATCACTGAAGCTTTCTTT; CDR3aa: CASQTGLITEAFF
j_gene: TRBJ1-2; v_gene: TRBV5-1; abundance: many; d_gene: -; CDR3nt: TGCGCCAGCAGCGAGGGGACGGATTATGGCTACACCTTC; CDR3aa: CASSEGTDYGYTF
j_gene: TRBJ2-3; v_gene: TRBV19; abundance: -; d_gene: TRBD2; CDR3nt: TGTGCCAGTAGGACTAGCGGGGCTAGCACAGATACGCAGTATTTT; CDR3aa: CASRTSGASTDTQYF
j_gene: TRBJ2-2; v_gene: TRBV6-1; abundance: once; d_gene: TRBD2; CDR3nt: TGTGCCAGCAGTGGTGGGAGCGGGGGGGCCGACACCGGGGAGCTGTTTTTT; CDR3aa: CASSGGSGGADTGELFF
j_gene: TRBJ2-3; v_gene: TRBV7-8; abundance: once; d_gene: TRBD1; CDR3nt: TGTGCCAGCAGCTTCCCGGGACAGGGAACAGATACGCAGTATTTT; CDR3aa: CASSFPGQGTDTQYF
j_gene: TRBJ2-6; v_gene: TRBV5-1; abundance: -; d_gene: TRBD1; CDR3nt: TGCGCCAGCAGCTTGCACAGGGGGTTGTCTGGGGCCAACGTCCTGACTTTC; CDR3aa: CASSLHRGLSGANVLTF
j_gene: TRBJ1-1; v_gene: TRBV9; abundance: -; d_gene: -; CDR3nt: TGTGCCAGCAGCGTCTCGTCCGCAGGGAGGGACACTGAAGCTTTCTTT; CDR3aa: CASSVSSAGRDTEAFF
j_gene: TRBJ2-1; v_gene: TRBV6-5; abundance: -; d_gene: -; CDR3nt: TGTGCCAGCAGTTACCCATCCTCCGATGAGCAGTTCTTC; CDR3aa: CASSYPSSDEQFF
j_gene: TRBJ2-7; v_gene: TRBV2; abundance: once; d_gene: -; CDR3nt: TGTGCCAGCAGTGACGGCTCCTACGAGCAGTACTTC; CDR3aa: CASSDGSYEQYF
j_gene: TRBJ1-5; v_gene: TRBV6-1; abundance: -; d_gene: -; CDR3nt: TGTGCCAGCAGTGACCAAACAGGGACCCCTCAGCCCCAGCATTTT; CDR3aa: CASSDQTGTPQPQHF
j_gene: TRBJ2-1; v_gene: TRBV6-4; abundance: -; d_gene: -; CDR3nt: TGTGCCAACCAGAGTAACTGTACCCATGAGCAGTTCTTC; CDR3aa: CANQSNCTHEQFF
j_gene: TRBJ2-1; v_gene: TRBV11-2; abundance: -; d_gene: -; CDR3nt: TGTGCCAGCAGCTTAGTGGGGACAATCTACAATGAGCAGTTCTTC; CDR3aa: CASSLVGTIYNEQFF
j_gene: TRBJ2-7; v_gene: TRBV6-1; abundance: -; d_gene: -; CDR3nt: TGTGCCAGCAGCACGTTTTACGAGCAGTACTTC; CDR3aa: CASSTFYEQYF
j_gene: TRBJ1-3; v_gene: TRBV27; abundance: -; d_gene: -; CDR3nt: TGTGCCAGCAGACCAATGGGGGGCGGCGGAAACACCATATATTTT; CDR3aa: CASRPMGGGGNTIYF
j_gene: TRBJ1-5; v_gene: TRBV19; abundance: -; d_gene: TRBD1; CDR3nt: TGTGCCAGTAGAGGACAGGAAAAAAGCAATCAGCCCCAGCATTTT; CDR3aa: CASRGQEKSNQPQHF
j_gene: TRBJ1-3; v_gene: TRBV9; abundance: -; d_gene: -; CDR3nt: TGTGCCAGCAGCGTAGCCCTGGGGGGGGGAAACACCATATATTTT; CDR3aa: CASSVALGGGNTIYF
j_gene: TRBJ1-2; v_gene: TRBV28; abundance: -; d_gene: TRBD1; CDR3nt: TGTGCCAGCAGTCGATCCGGGACAGGGGATTACACCTTC; CDR3aa: CASSRSGTGDYTF
j_gene: TRBJ2-3; v_gene: TRBV9; abundance: -; d_gene: -; CDR3nt: TGTGCCAGCAGCGTAAGATACGGGGAAATCACAGATACGCAGTATTTT; CDR3aa: CASSVRYGEITDTQYF
j_gene: TRBJ2-3; v_gene: TRBV5-8; abundance: -; d_gene: TRBD2; CDR3nt: TGTGCCAGCAGTTACGAGGGACTAGCGGAGACAGATACGCAGTATTTT; CDR3aa: CASSYEGLAETDTQYF
j_gene: TRBJ2-3; v_gene: TRBV9; abundance: -; d_gene: -; CDR3nt: TGTGCCAGCAGCGTAGTGGGGCGCACAGATACGCAGTATTTT; CDR3aa: CASSVVGRTDTQYF
j_gene: TRBJ1-3; v_gene: TRBV10-1; abundance: -; d_gene: -; CDR3nt: TGCGCCGGTCACAGGGTCTCTGGAAACACCATATATTTT; CDR3aa: CAGHRVSGNTIYF
j_gene: TRBJ2-1; v_gene: TRBV10-3; abundance: -; d_gene: TRBD2; CDR3nt: TGTGCCATCAAAATCGGGACTAGCGGGAGAGGGGATGAGCAGTTCTTC; CDR3aa: CAIKIGTSGRGDEQFF
j_gene: TRBJ1-6; v_gene: TRBV30; abundance: few; d_gene: -; CDR3nt: TGTGCCTGGAGGGACACCAATAATTCACCCCTCCACTTT; CDR3aa: CAWRDTNNSPLHF
j_gene: TRBJ2-7; v_gene: TRBV7-2; abundance: -; d_gene: TRBD2; CDR3nt: TGTGCCAGCAGCTTAGGACTAGCGGTGTCCTACGAGCAGTACTTC; CDR3aa: CASSLGLAVSYEQYF
j_gene: TRBJ2-7; v_gene: TRBV9; abundance: -; d_gene: -; CDR3nt: TGTGCCAGCAGCGCCGGGACTTCATCCTACGAGCAGTACTTC; CDR3aa: CASSAGTSSYEQYF
j_gene: TRBJ2-7; v_gene: TRBV28; abundance: -; d_gene: TRBD1; CDR3nt: TGTGCCACGAGGACAGGCCAATACGAGCAGTACTTC; CDR3aa: CATRTGQYEQYF
j_gene: TRBJ2-5; v_gene: TRBV19; abundance: -; d_gene: -; CDR3nt: TGTGCCAGTAGTATAATGAGGGGACAAGAGACCCAGTACTTC; CDR3aa: CASSIMRGQETQYF
j_gene: TRBJ1-4; v_gene: TRBV4-2; abundance: few; d_gene: -; CDR3nt: TGTGCCAGCAGCCAGGGTTACAGCACAACTAATGAAAAACTGTTTTTT; CDR3aa: CASSQGYSTTNEKLFF
j_gene: TRBJ2-5; v_gene: TRBV6-6; abundance: few; d_gene: TRBD1; CDR3nt: TGTGCCAGCAGTCCCGGGACAGCAGAGACCCAGTACTTC; CDR3aa: CASSPGTAETQYF
j_gene: TRBJ2-1; v_gene: TRBV11-3; abundance: -; d_gene: -; CDR3nt: TGTGCCAGCAGCCACGAATTGGACAATGAGCAGTTCTTC; CDR3aa: CASSHELDNEQFF
j_gene: TRBJ2-7; v_gene: TRBV2; abundance: -; d_gene: -; CDR3nt: TGTGCCAGCCACCTTCAGACCGGGGGGCAGTACTTC; CDR3aa: CASHLQTGGQYF
j_gene: TRBJ2-1; v_gene: TRBV30; abundance: -; d_gene: -; CDR3nt: TGTGCCTGGAGTGGGTCGGGGAGCTCCTACAATGAGCAGTTCTTC; CDR3aa: CAWSGSGSSYNEQFF
j_gene: TRBJ1-6; v_gene: TRBV9; abundance: once; d_gene: -; CDR3nt: TGTGCCAGCAGCGTAGCCCCCTCCCCGGGAAATTCACCCTTCCACTTT; CDR3aa: CASSVAPSPGNSPFHF
j_gene: TRBJ1-2; v_gene: TRBV7-2; abundance: -; d_gene: TRBD1; CDR3nt: TGTGCCAGCAGCTTAGGAGAGACAGGGGACTATGGCTACACCTTC; CDR3aa: CASSLGETGDYGYTF
j_gene: TRBJ2-5; v_gene: TRBV6-6; abundance: -; d_gene: -; CDR3nt: TGTGCCAGCAGTTACGGGGGGGAGACCCAGTACTTC; CDR3aa: CASSYGGETQYF
j_gene: TRBJ2-1; v_gene: TRBV19; abundance: -; d_gene: TRBD1; CDR3nt: TGTGCCAGTAGCCGCGCATTCGGGACAGAGGCCTACAATGAGCAGTTCTTC; CDR3aa: CASSRAFGTEAYNEQFF
j_gene: TRBJ2-1; v_gene: TRBV7-2; abundance: -; d_gene: TRBD2; CDR3nt: TGTGCCAGCAGTCGGACTAGCGGGAGTTCCTACAATGAGCAGTTCTTC; CDR3aa: CASSRTSGSSYNEQFF
j_gene: TRBJ2-5; v_gene: TRBV4-1; abundance: few; d_gene: TRBD2; CDR3nt: TGCGCCAGCAGCCCGGGTTATAGCGGGAGGAACCAAGAGACCCAGTACTTC; CDR3aa: CASSPGYSGRNQETQYF
j_gene: TRBJ1-3; v_gene: TRBV19; abundance: -; d_gene: -; CDR3nt: TGTGCCAGTAGCCAGACATCGCCCGTTTTCTCTGGAAACACCATATATTTT; CDR3aa: CASSQTSPVFSGNTIYF
j_gene: TRBJ1-6; v_gene: TRBV6-4; abundance: -; d_gene: -; CDR3nt: TGTGCCAGCAGTGAAGGGAAGGGTTCACCCCTCCACTTT; CDR3aa: CASSEGKGSPLHF